This T cell receptor beta chain stems from a study of monozygotic twins with inflammatory bowel disease. Study results and limitations: The existence of one strong signal or clonotype linked to IBD lacked support.

The CDR3 covers 12 residues. Germline CDR1 reads SGHRS; CDR2 reads YFSETQ. Remarks on this clonotype: Its antigen is unknown.

Approximately 4,000 ng of total RNA went into each TCR library. TCRdb re-called the 5' RACE reads and catalogs CDR3 proteins one per entry, DNA excluded. The sample shows some 200,000 distinct CDR3 sequences, and 7.5% to 8% sits with its ten largest clones. Sample: blood. The source is a human donor with ulcerative colitis or Crohn's disease, or a healthy co-twin of an affected twin (not recorded which). J is TRBJ2-1 and V is TRBV5-1; TCRdb calls TRBD2, which cannot be checked without DNA. The CDR3 loop is CASSREGNEQFF.